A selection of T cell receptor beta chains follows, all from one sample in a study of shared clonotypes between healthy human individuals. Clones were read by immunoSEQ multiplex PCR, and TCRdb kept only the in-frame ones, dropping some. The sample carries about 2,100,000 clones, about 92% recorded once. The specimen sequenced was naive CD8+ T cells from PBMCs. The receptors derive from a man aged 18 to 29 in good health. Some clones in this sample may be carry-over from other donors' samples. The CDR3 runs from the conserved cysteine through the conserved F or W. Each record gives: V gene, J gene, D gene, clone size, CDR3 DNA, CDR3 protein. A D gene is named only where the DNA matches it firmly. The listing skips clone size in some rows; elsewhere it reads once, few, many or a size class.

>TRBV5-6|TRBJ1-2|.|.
TGTGCCAGCAGCTTGGGGCGTGGGTATGGCTACACCTTC
CASSLGRGYGYTF
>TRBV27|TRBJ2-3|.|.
TGTGCCAGCAGTCCCCTTATGATGGAGACAGGAGCAGATACGCAGTATTTT
CASSPLMMETGADTQYF
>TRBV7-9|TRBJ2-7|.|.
TGTGCCAGCAGCTCGAGACCAACCGCCTACGAGCAGTACTTC
CASSSRPTAYEQYF
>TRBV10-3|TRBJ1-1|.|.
TGTGCCATCAGTAGCCCGGGACTAACCCCAACTGAAGCTTTCTTT
CAISSPGLTPTEAFF
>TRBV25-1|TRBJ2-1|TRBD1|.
TGTGCCAGCAGTCCAGGGGGCTCCCTCTACAATGAGCAGTTCTTC
CASSPGGSLYNEQFF
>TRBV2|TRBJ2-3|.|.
TGTGCCAGCAGTGAAGAGGAGGGGGCAGATACGCAGTATTTT
CASSEEEGADTQYF
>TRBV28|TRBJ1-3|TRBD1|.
TGTGCCAGCAGTTTGGGACAGGGTATGACTGGAAACACCATATATTTT
CASSLGQGMTGNTIYF
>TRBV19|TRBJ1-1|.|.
TGTGCCAGTAGTGTGGGGGTCGCTGAAGCTTTCTTT
CASSVGVAEAFF
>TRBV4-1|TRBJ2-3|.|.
TGCGCCAGCAGCCAAGGGTTAGCGGCTCCAAGAGATACGCAGTATTTT
CASSQGLAAPRDTQYF
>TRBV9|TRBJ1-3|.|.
TGTGCCAGCAGCCCAAATGACAGGAACTCTGGAAACACCATATATTTT
CASSPNDRNSGNTIYF
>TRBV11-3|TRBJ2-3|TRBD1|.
TGTGCCAGCAGCTCCTCCCCGGGACAGGGTGCGCAGTATTTT
CASSSSPGQGAQYF
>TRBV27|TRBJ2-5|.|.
TGTGCCACCTCTTTGGGGGGCAGTTTAGGGACCCAGTACTTC
CATSLGGSLGTQYF
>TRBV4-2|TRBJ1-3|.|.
TGTGCCAGCAGCCAAGATAGTCGTGGGGGACACGGTGGAAACACCATATATTTT
CASSQDSRGGHGGNTIYF
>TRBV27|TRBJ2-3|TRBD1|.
TGTGCCAGCAGTAGCAGGGGGCGCCCAGATACGCAGTATTTT
CASSSRGRPDTQYF
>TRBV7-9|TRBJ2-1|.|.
TGTGCCAGCAGCCCCCGGCCTCGACTCGCTTGGGAGCAGTTCTTC
CASSPRPRLAWEQFF
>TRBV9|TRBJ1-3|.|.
TGTGCCAGCAGCGTAGCGGGCTCGGGGGTTTCTGGAAACACCATATATTTT
CASSVAGSGVSGNTIYF
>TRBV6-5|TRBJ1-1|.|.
TGTGCCAGCAGCTCGCTGGGGGGCACTGAAGCTTTCTTT
CASSSLGGTEAFF
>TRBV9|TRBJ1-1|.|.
TGTGCCAGCAGCGCCATAGGAGGGCTTGAAGCTTTCTTT
CASSAIGGLEAFF
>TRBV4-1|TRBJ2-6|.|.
TGCGCCAGCAGCCAAGCCTCTGGGGCCAACGTCCTGACTTTC
CASSQASGANVLTF
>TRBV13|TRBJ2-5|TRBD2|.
TGTGCCAGCAGCCCCGGGGGAGCGGGAGGCTTGGAGACCCAGTACTTC
CASSPGGAGGLETQYF
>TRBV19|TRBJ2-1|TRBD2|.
TGTGCCAGTGTGGCGGGGGGTGAGCAGTTCTTC
CASVAGGEQFF
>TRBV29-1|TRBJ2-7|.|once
TGCAGCGGGACGCCAGGTGGGGGAGGCTACGAGCAGTACTTC
CSGTPGGGGYEQYF
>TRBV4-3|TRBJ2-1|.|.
TGCGCCAGCACCCCCAGGACGGGGGCTGGTGAGCAGTTCTTC
CASTPRTGAGEQFF
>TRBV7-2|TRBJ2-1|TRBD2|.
TGTGCCAGCAGCTCCCCTACTAGCGGGAGTTCCTACAATGAGCAGTTCTTC
CASSSPTSGSSYNEQFF
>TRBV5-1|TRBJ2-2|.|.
TGCGCCAGCACGGACACCGGGGAGCTGTTTTTT
CASTDTGELFF
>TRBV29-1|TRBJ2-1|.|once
TGCAGCGTTATCTACCGCTACAATGAGCAGTTCTTC
CSVIYRYNEQFF
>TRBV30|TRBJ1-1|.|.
TGTGCCTGGAGTGCCCCTCCCACGGGGGTCTCTGAAGCTTTCTTT
CAWSAPPTGVSEAFF
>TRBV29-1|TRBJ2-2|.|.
TGCAGCGTTGAAGTTGCGGGGAACACCGGGGAGCTGTTTTTT
CSVEVAGNTGELFF
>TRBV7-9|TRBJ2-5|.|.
TGTGCCAGCAGCCCGTCGAGCAAAGAGACCCAGTACTTC
CASSPSSKETQYF
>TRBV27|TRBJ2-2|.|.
TGTGCCAGCAGTTTGTACAGGAACACCGGGGAGCTGTTTTTT
CASSLYRNTGELFF
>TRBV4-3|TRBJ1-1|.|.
TGCGCCAGCAGCCCTAACTGGGGGGGCGAACGGGATGAAGCTTTCTTT
CASSPNWGGERDEAFF
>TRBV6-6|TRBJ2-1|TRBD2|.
TGTGCCAGCAGTTACTCCCTAGCGGGAGACAATGAGCAGTTCTTC
CASSYSLAGDNEQFF
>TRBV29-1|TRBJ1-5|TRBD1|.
TGCAGCGTTAGGGGGACAGATGGCAATCAGCCCCAGCATTTT
CSVRGTDGNQPQHF
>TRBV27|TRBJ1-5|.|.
TGTGCCAGCAGTCCCCTCAATCAGCCCCAGCATTTT
CASSPLNQPQHF
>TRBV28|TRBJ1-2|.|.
TGTGCCAGCAGTTTCTCCCCGGGAGGCTACACCTTC
CASSFSPGGYTF
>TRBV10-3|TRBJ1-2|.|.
TGTGCCATCAGATTATTGGAGGGCTACACCTTC
CAIRLLEGYTF
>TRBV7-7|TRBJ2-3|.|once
TGTGCCAGCAGCCCCGGGGGTGAGCGGAGCACAGATACGCAGTATTTT
CASSPGGERSTDTQYF
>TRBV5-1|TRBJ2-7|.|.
TGCGCCAGCAGCTTGGCCCTCCTGGACAACACTGAGCAGTACTTC
CASSLALLDNTEQYF
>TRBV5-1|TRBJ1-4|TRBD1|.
TGCGCCAGCAGCACCGGGACAGGTGAAAAACTGTTTTTT
CASSTGTGEKLFF
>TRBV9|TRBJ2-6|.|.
TGTGCCAGCAGCGTAGCAGGAGGGGCCCGCTCTGGGGCCAACGTCCTGACTTTC
CASSVAGGARSGANVLTF
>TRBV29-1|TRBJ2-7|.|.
TGCAGCGGGCAAGGGAGGGGGCCCTACGAGCAGTACTTC
CSGQGRGPYEQYF
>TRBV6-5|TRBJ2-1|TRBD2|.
TGTGCCAGCAGGAGGACTAGTGATGAGCAGTTCTTC
CASRRTSDEQFF
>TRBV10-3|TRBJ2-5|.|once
TGTGCCATCAGTGTGGGACTGCAAGAGACCCAGTACTTC
CAISVGLQETQYF
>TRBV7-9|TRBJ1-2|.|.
TGTGCCAGCAGCCCCCCGGGGACGATCTATGGCTACACCTTC
CASSPPGTIYGYTF
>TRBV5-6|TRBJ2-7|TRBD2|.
TGTGCCAGCAGCTTGAGTAGCGGGACCTACGAGCAGTACTTC
CASSLSSGTYEQYF
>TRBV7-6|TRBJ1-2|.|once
TGTGCCAGCAGCTCGGAGCCGGGGCCGGGGGGCTATGGCTACACCTTC
CASSSEPGPGGYGYTF
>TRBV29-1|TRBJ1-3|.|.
TGCAGCGTTGAAGATACAGGGAGCCCCTCTGGAAACACCATATATTTT
CSVEDTGSPSGNTIYF
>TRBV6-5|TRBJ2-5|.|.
TGTGCCAGCAGTCCCGGAAGCCAAGAGACCCAGTACTTC
CASSPGSQETQYF
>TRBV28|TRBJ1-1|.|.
TGTGCCAGCAGTCAAACAGACTACACTGAAGCTTTCTTT
CASSQTDYTEAFF
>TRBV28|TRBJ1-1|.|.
TGTGCTACAGCAGCGGGGGGTACTGAAGCTTTCTTT
CATAAGGTEAFF
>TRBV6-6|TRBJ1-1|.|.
TGTGCCAGCAGAGACGACATGGGGGGGAACACTGAAGCTTTCTTT
CASRDDMGGNTEAFF
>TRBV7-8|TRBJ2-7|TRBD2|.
TGTGCCAGCAGCTTAGAACTAGCGGGGACCTACGAGCAGTACTTC
CASSLELAGTYEQYF
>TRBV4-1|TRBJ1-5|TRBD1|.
TGCGCCAGCAGCCAAACCCCGGGAGGCAGGGGGTTGGGTCAGCCCCAGCATTTT
CASSQTPGGRGLGQPQHF
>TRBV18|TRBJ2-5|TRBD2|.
TGTGCCAGCTCCACCGGACTATTGGGGGGGGAGACCCAGTACTTC
CASSTGLLGGETQYF